These 27 T cell receptor beta chains came from one sample sequenced in a study of T cells in women clearing cervical HPV infection. Here immunoSEQ multiplex PCR was the method, and the copy in TCRdb shows in-frame clones only, minus some. The sample holds some 43,000 clones. Sequenced input: blood buffy coat. All receptors come from a woman aged 18 to 75 with a cervical HPV16 infection that either progressed to CIN3+ or cleared (not recorded which).

Concerning this clone itself: The read falls 3 residues short of the CDR3 end, and the missing part is taken from the germline J gene. The chain couples TRBV6-1 to TRBJ2-7; 7 bases agree with TRBD1. Looked up from germline, CDR1 is MNHNS and CDR2 is SASEGT. The CDR3 extends over 14 amino acids. V trimming: 1 base; J trimming: 1 base; junction bases outside the gene matches: 1. Partial CDR3 DNA: TGTGCCAGCAGTGAAGGCAGGGGGTCCTACGAG. Residues: CASSEGRGSYE. The full CDR3 is CASSEGRGSYEQYF.

With regard to this clone: The germline gene is not matched at one end of the junction; a read error may be the cause. The CDR3 is cut off 3 residues early in the read; its end comes from the germline J gene. This same CDR3 is encoded by further DNA sequences in the sample. The chain uses TRBV7-8 and TRBJ1-3, with TRBD1 matching over 9 bases. Germline CDR1 reads SGHVS; CDR2 reads FQNEAQ. CDR3 length equals 16 residues. Incomplete CDR3 DNA: TGTGCCAGCAGCTTCGGGACAGGGTTGGAAGGAAACACG. Its protein product is CASSFGTGLEGNT. The full CDR3 protein reads CASSFGTGLEGNTIYF. Using reference TRBV7-8 and TRBJ1-3 for the parts outside the CDR3, the full variable domain is GAGVSQSPRYKVAKRGQDVALRCDPISGHVSLFWYQQALGQGPEFLTYFQNEAQLDKSGLPSDRFFAERPEGSVSTLKIQRTQQEDSAVYLCASSFGTGLEGNTIYFGEGSWLTVV.

Concerning this clone: The CDR3 goes on 3 residues after the read ends, and that part is filled in from the germline J gene. This sequence joins TRBV28 and TRBJ1-4; possible D gene TRBD1, 6 bases. CDR3 length equals 15 residues. Trimming cost V 2 bases and J 7 bases, with 14 bases left between them. Looked up from germline, CDR1 is MDHEN and CDR2 is SYDVKM. Incomplete CDR3 DNA: TGTGCCAGCAGTTTAGGGGCCAGGGGCGGTGAAAAA. This translates into CASSLGARGGEK. The entire CDR3 reads CASSLGARGGEKLFF.

To note about this clone: The read terminates 3 residues ahead of where the CDR3 ends, so the germline J gene completes it. The rearrangement links TRBV5-1 to TRBJ1-2; the D gene is possibly TRBD1 (6 bases). This CDR3 has 16 amino acids. CDR1 SGHRS and CDR2 YFSETQ come from the germline V gene. V was clipped by 2 bases and J by 4 bases, with 18 bases between them. CDR3: CASSLLTGSSGYGYTF. The DNA read from the CDR3 is TGCGCCAGCAGCTTACTTACAGGGAGTTCGGGCTATGGC.

Points on this clone: The CDR3 end falls 3 residues outside the read, so it is completed with the germline J gene. This chain joins TRBV5-1 and TRBJ2-2; D gene unclear. Germline V gene lookup returns CDR1 SGHRS and CDR2 YFSETQ. This CDR3 spans 16 amino acids. The part of the CDR3 DNA that was read is TGCGCCAGCAGCTTGTTCGAGAGCTCCTATAATTCACCG. Translated: CASSLFESSYNSP. The CDR3 reads in full as CASSLFESSYNSPLFF.

Worth noting for this clone: Read data end 3 residues before the CDR3 end; the end is taken from the germline J gene. The chain has TRBV7-2 and TRBJ2-1; no reliable D call. The CDR3 length is 14 residues. The V end was cut by 3 bases, the J end by 6 bases, with 12 bases between. CDR1 is SGHTA and CDR2 is FQGNSA in the germline V gene. The CDR3 DNA, read in part, is TGTGCCAGCAGCTTGAATGGCAGGCTCAATGAG. It yields the protein CASSLNGRLNE. The CDR3 in its entirety is CASSLNGRLNEQFF.

The sequenced CDR3 bases are TGTGCCAGCAGTGATATTAAAACAGATACG. Translated: CASSDIKTDT. The CDR3, in full, reads CASSDIKTDTQYF. This chain links TRBV2 with TRBJ2-3; D unclear. Read data end 3 residues before the CDR3 end; the end is taken from the germline J gene. Trimming took off 3 bases at V and 3 bases at J, with 7 bases between the two ends. This CDR3 region has 13 residues. Germline V gene data show CDR1 as SNHLY and CDR2 as FYNNEI.

In the case of this clone: The read falls 3 residues short of the CDR3 end, and the missing part is taken from the germline J gene. The V call is TRBV2, the J call TRBJ2-2, with D possibly matching TRBD2 (5 bases). V was pared by 4 bases and J by 0 bases, with 12 bases between. This CDR3 spans 16 amino acids. Per germline, CDR1 SNHLY and CDR2 FYNNEI. Incomplete CDR3 DNA: TGTGCCAGCAGTGGGACTTCAGCTACGAACACCGGGGAG. Its translation: CASSGTSATNTGE. The full CDR3 reads CASSGTSATNTGELFF. The full variable domain, rest sourced from reference TRBV2 and TRBJ2-2, is EPEVTQTPSHQVTQMGQEVILRCVPISNHLYFYWYRQILGQKVEFLVSFYNNEISEKSEIFDDQFSVERPDGSNFTLKIRSTKLEDSAMYFCASSGTSATNTGELFFGEGSRLTVL.

In regard to this clone: The read ends 3 residues early relative to the CDR3; the germline J gene fills the gap. The rearrangement joins TRBV12-3 or TRBV12-4 to TRBJ1-2, with TRBD1 identical over 8 bases. The CDR3 is 14 residues long. Trimming removed 1 base from V and 5 bases from J; junction bases left unmatched: 3. The CDR3 reads CASSLVGTGYGYTF. The CDR3 DNA, read in part, is TGTGCCAGCAGTTTAGTCGGGACAGGTTATGGC.

For this clone: The read ends 3 residues shy of where the CDR3 ends; the end is completed using the germline J gene. This chain joins TRBV7-6 and TRBJ2-7; 7 bases match TRBD1. The germline V gene has CDR1 SGHVS and CDR2 FNYEAQ. J was trimmed by 5 bases and V by 5 bases; bases with no gene match: 6. The CDR3 totals 13 residues. CDR3 region: CASSPDRVHEQYF. The CDR3 bases that were read are TGTGCCAGCAGCCCCGACAGGGTCCACGAG.

The covered CDR3 bases are TGTGCCAGCAGAGGCGGGGGGGGAACAGATACG. This sequence encodes CASRGGGGTDT. The entire CDR3 is CASRGGGGTDTQYF. The V gene is TRBV2, the J gene TRBJ2-3, with 9 bases that match TRBD2. The read comes to an end 3 residues before the CDR3 does, leaving the germline J gene to fill in the end. V shed 6 bases, J shed 3 bases, and the junction held 4 bases outside the gene matches. This CDR3 comprises 14 residues. Germline V CDR1 and CDR2: SNHLY, FYNNEI.

As regards this clone: The CDR3 extends 3 residues past the end of the read, so its final part is completed from the germline J gene. V gene TRBV19 combines with J gene TRBJ1-6; the D is unclear. CDR1 and CDR2 (germline): LNHDA, SQIVND (reference sequence). The CDR3 runs to 14 residues. Trimming took 1 base from V and 9 from J, leaving 10 bases between them. CDR3: CASSIVSFGSPLHF. The CDR3 bases that were read are TGTGCCAGTAGTATAGTCTCCTTCGGTTCACCC.

In regard to this clone: The read terminates 3 residues before the CDR3 end, so the remaining end is supplied by the germline J gene. This chain uses TRBV6-1 with TRBJ2-5; a possible D gene is TRBD1 (5 bases). This CDR3 is 14 amino acids long. Germline V gives CDR1 MNHNS, CDR2 SASEGT. Trimming left V 2 bases short and J 5 bases short, with 12 bases between. CDR3: CASSENPAGETQYF. The part of the CDR3 DNA that was read is TGTGCCAGCAGTGAAAATCCAGCAGGGGAGACC.

With respect to this clone: Read coverage stops 3 residues before the CDR3 terminus; the germline J gene supplies the remainder. The chain employs TRBV19 and TRBJ2-4; TRBD1 matches at 7 bases. Per the germline V gene, CDR1 is LNHDA and CDR2 is SQIVND (reference sequence). The CDR3 sequence is 16 residues long. The chain's CDR3 is CASSIGQGVVSWGQYF. CDR3 bases read: TGTGCCAGTAGTATCGGGCAGGGGGTCGTTTCATGGGGT.

Concerning this clone: The sequenced fragment ends 3 residues before the CDR3 boundary, so the rest is inferred from the germline J gene. The chain carries TRBV7-3 and TRBJ2-7; TRBD2 agrees at 8 bases. Germline values: CDR1 SGHTA, CDR2 FQGTGA. The CDR3 spans 15 residues. V shed 1 base, J shed 2 bases, and the junction held 4 bases outside the gene matches. Incomplete CDR3 DNA: TGTGCCAGCAGCTTAATGGCGGGGGGCCCCTACGAG. Translation: CASSLMAGGPYE. The whole CDR3 region reads CASSLMAGGPYEQYF.

In the case of this clone: The read stops 3 residues short of the end of the CDR3; the missing end is completed from the germline J gene. The V and J genes are TRBV28 and TRBJ2-7; the match to TRBD2 covers 9 bases. This CDR3 contains 14 residues. Germline-derived CDR1 and CDR2 are MDHEN and SYDVKM. Trimming removed 6 bases from V and 3 bases from J; junction bases left unmatched: 6. Partial CDR3 DNA: TGTGCCAGCAGGCTAGCGGGGAATCTCTACGAG. This sequence encodes CASRLAGNLYE. The full-length CDR3 reads as CASRLAGNLYEQYF.

Notes on this clone: Mismatch with germline at one junction end may stem from a read error. The DNA ends 3 residues before the CDR3 does, and the rest of the CDR3 is filled in from the germline J gene. J is TRBJ1-2 and V is TRBV5-5; the D gene is possibly TRBD1 (5 bases). The CDR3 runs 14 residues. The germline gives CDR1 SGHKS, CDR2 YYEKEE (reference sequence). Partial CDR3 DNA: TGTGCCAGCAGCTACAGGATCTATAACTATGTC. Amino acid sequence: CASSYRIYNYV. The whole CDR3 is CASSYRIYNYVYTF.

With regard to this clone: The CDR3 is cut off 3 residues early in the read; its end comes from the germline J gene. The chain employs TRBV19 and TRBJ2-2; TRBD1 agrees at 10 bases. Per germline, CDR1 LNHDA and CDR2 SQIVND (reference sequence). V lost 6 bases and J lost 4; bases outside the gene matches: 5. This CDR3 contains 15 residues. This CDR3 is CASSRQGARTGELFF. The CDR3 DNA, read in part, is TGTGCCAGTAGCCGACAGGGGGCGCGCACCGGGGAG.

To note about this clone: The read ends 3 residues shy of where the CDR3 ends; the end is completed using the germline J gene. The chain links TRBV7-3 to TRBJ1-1; TRBD1 agrees at 8 bases. The CDR3 runs to 13 residues. V dropped 5 bases and J dropped 3; count of bases not matched to a gene: 2. CDR1 is SGHTA, CDR2 FQGTGA, per germline. This CDR3 is CASSQQGDTEAFF. Partial CDR3 DNA: TGTGCCAGCAGCCAACAGGGGGACACTGAA.

To note about this clone: The read terminates 3 residues before the CDR3 end, so the remaining end is supplied by the germline J gene. The chain has TRBV6-1 and TRBJ2-1; tentatively, D is TRBD1 (6 bases). The CDR3 spans 13 residues. Germline assignment: CDR1 MNHNS and CDR2 SASEGT. V lost 2 bases to trimming and J lost 9 bases, with 11 bases between them. CDR3 sequence reads: CASSETRGSEQFF. The sequenced part of the CDR3 DNA is TGTGCCAGCAGTGAAACTAGGGGGTCTGAG.

As regards this clone: Read sequence stops 3 residues before the CDR3 end, and the germline J gene provides the missing end. This chain connects TRBV5-1 to TRBJ2-7, with D possibly matching TRBD1 (6 bases). Trimming removed 1 base at V and 5 bases at J, with 16 bases between. Germline V gene sequence: CDR1 SGHRS, CDR2 YFSETQ. This CDR3 is built from 15 residues. The DNA read from the CDR3 is TGCGCCAGCAGCTTGCTCGGTCAGGGGAAGAACGAG. Translated: CASSLLGQGKNE. The whole CDR3 region reads CASSLLGQGKNEQYF.

Of note for this clone: Sequencing ends 3 residues short of the CDR3 end; the germline J gene provides the rest. V usage is TRBV7-2 and J usage is TRBJ1-5; no reliable D call. The V and J ends lost 3 bases and 4 bases respectively, with 7 bases between them. The germline CDR1 and CDR2 sequences are SGHTA and FQGNSA. There are 13 residues in the CDR3. CDR3 DNA (partial): TGTGCCAGCAGCTTTAGCCGAAATCAGCCC. Its translation: CASSFSRNQP. The full-length CDR3 reads as CASSFSRNQPQHF.

In the case of this clone: The read is 3 residues too short to cover the CDR3 end, so that end is filled in from the germline J gene. The gene calls are TRBV5-6 and TRBJ1-1; the match to TRBD1 covers 8 bases. Germline CDR1 and CDR2: SGHDT and YYEEEE. V dropped 3 bases and J dropped 6; count of bases not matched to a gene: 7. This CDR3 has 14 residues. This chain's CDR3 is CASSYDRGGSEAFF. The DNA read from the CDR3 is TGTGCCAGCAGCTACGACAGGGGAGGCTCTGAA.

With respect to this clone: The CDR3 goes on 3 residues after the read ends, and that part is filled in from the germline J gene. The J gene is TRBJ2-2, the V gene TRBV11-1, with TRBD1 identical over 7 bases. CDR3 length: 14 amino acids. In germline, CDR1 is SGHAT, CDR2 FQDESV (reference sequence). The DNA read from the CDR3 is TGTGCCAGCAGCTTACAAGGGGGCAATTCACCG. Its translation: CASSLQGGNSP. The entire CDR3 sequence reads CASSLQGGNSPLFF. The full variable domain, rest sourced from reference TRBV11-1 and TRBJ2-2, is EAEVAQSPRYKITEKSQAVAFWCDPISGHATLYWYRQILGQGPELLVQFQDESVVDDSQLPKDRFSAERLKGVDSTLKIQPAELGDSAMYLCASSLQGGNSPLFFGEGSRLTVL.

A remark on this clone: Coverage ceases 3 residues before the CDR3 finishes, and the germline J gene fills in the end. The chain links TRBV29-1 to TRBJ2-1, with D tentatively TRBD1 (6 bases). The V gene's germline CDR1 is SQVTM and CDR2 ANQGSEA. CDR3 length: 12 residues. Trimming shortened V by 7 bases and J by 8 bases, and 15 bases separated the two germline ends. CDR3 region: CSGTTGTDEQFF. Incomplete CDR3 DNA: TGCAGCGGCACCACAGGGACGGATGAG.

The chain's CDR3 is CASPRRKGHPVHYGYTF. CDR3 bases read: TGCGCCAGCCCCCGCCGAAAAGGTCACCCCGTACATTATGGC. The rearrangement joins TRBV23-1 to TRBJ1-2; D ambiguous. The read ends 3 residues shy of where the CDR3 ends; the end is completed using the germline J gene. TRBV23-1 is assigned to the ORF class and has an uncertain function. V dropped 8 bases and J dropped 5 bases, with 27 bases sitting between them. This CDR3 is built from 17 residues.

On this clone itself: The missing CDR3 end, 3 residues past where the read stops, is filled in from the germline J gene. The V and J genes are TRBV6-1 and TRBJ2-2; 11 bases align to TRBD1. The CDR3 has 15 residues. CDR1 is MNHNS and CDR2 is SASEGT in the germline V gene. The CDR3 here is CASSEGGQGGEKLFF. The DNA read from the CDR3 is TGTGCCAGCAGTGAAGGGGGACAGGGGGGCGAAAAG.